The entry that follows covers one TCR beta chain sequence. This clone was counted a single time. What this receptor recognizes is not known. One junction end does not reproduce the germline sequence, and a read error may be involved. Library prep was done by the immunoSEQ multiplex PCR assay. What TCRdb holds here is the immuneACCESS table cut down to in-frame rearrangements. Part of the clones is not present; checked against another copy, under half of the missing clones reflect an unresolved V gene, and the others are unexplained. In this sample the table shows about 100,000 clones, 96% of which occur a single time. Around 0.2% of the sample goes to the ten largest clones. This specimen belongs to a study of technical replicates of blood from several donors (dated by TCRdb to between 2016 and 2019). The CDR3 sequence holds 14 residues, the cysteine and phenylalanine included. The kept DNA is CDR3 alone, 42 bases in frame from the first base. Sequences SSHAT (CDR1) and FNYEAQ (CDR2) are obtained from the germline V gene (reference sequence).

Sequenced material: T cells isolated from PBMCs. Rearrangement joined TRBV7-7 to TRBJ2-3, with a tentative D gene TRBD1 over 6 matching bases. The TCR sequence derives from a human donor in good health. The CDR3 has the sequence CASSLGDTGDTQYF. The nucleotide sequence is TGTGCTAGCAGCTTAGGGGACACGGGGGATACGCAGTATTTT.